Listed below are T cell receptor beta chains from one sample, sequenced in a study of blood T cell repertoires in COVID-19. Generated by immunoSEQ multiplex PCR, the TCRdb table keeps only in-frame clones and is missing some. This sample has about 200,000 clones, with about 90% found just once. The specimen sequenced was peripheral blood. These receptor sequences come from a man between 60 and 75 years old with COVID-19, enrolled during active disease. Each CDR3 is given with its conserved first and last residue. D genes are given only for firm matches.

V: TRBV18; J: TRBJ2-7; D: TRBD1; CDR3: CASFPGGWEQYF
V: TRBV11-2; J: TRBJ2-2; D: TRBD2; CDR3: CASSSSGGGTGELFF
V: TRBV5-1; J: TRBJ2-3; D: NA; CDR3: CASSSLPTDTQYF
V: TRBV2; J: TRBJ1-3; D: TRBD1; CDR3: CASRRTGGEPSGNTIYF
V: TRBV7-3; J: TRBJ2-2; D: TRBD1; CDR3: CASSLQGDTGELFF
V: TRBV20-1; J: TRBJ1-1; D: TRBD1; CDR3: CRANRGTEAFF
V: TRBV19; J: TRBJ1-5; D: NA; CDR3: CASSIGRGALQPQHF
V: TRBV6-5; J: TRBJ1-2; D: NA; CDR3: CASSYETKGIRGYTF
V: TRBV21-1; J: TRBJ1-2; D: NA; CDR3: CASSKRGNGYTF
V: TRBV4-1; J: TRBJ1-5; D: NA; CDR3: CASSQLTGTPAGNQPQHF